This TCR beta chain is from a study of T-cell memory formation after mild COVID-19. Findings of the study overall: Researchers report contracting CD4+ clones mostly in CM and EM, with CD8+ clones in EMRA. A subset of responding clones appeared in pre-infection memory, suggesting cross-reactive memory joined. Confirmation of SARS-CoV-2 specificity was lacking for second-wave clones peaking day 37.

In regard to this clonotype: The target antigen is unknown.

CDR1 KGHDR and CDR2 SFDVKD come from the germline V gene. The CDR3 is 15 residues long. The junction had 7 bases not matched to a gene; V was cut back by 3 bases and J by 5 bases. Constant-segment primers and 5'RACE yielded cDNA libraries for TCR alpha and TCR beta, each carrying sample barcodes and UMIs. TCRdb ran MiXCR on the 5' RACE reads and lists one entry per CDR3 protein. Of 550,000 to 600,000 distinct CDR3 sequences listed, 17% are singletons. This receptor was obtained from an adult woman who had mild COVID-19 (a few samples of this study predate the infection). Cell type and time point are not known. V and J are TRBV24-1 and TRBJ2-7; 9 bases align to TRBD2. Sequenced input: PBMCs or a T cell subset sorted from them (not recorded which). CDR3: CATSDPWSGRNEQYF. The CDR3 bases are TGTGCCACCAGTGATCCGTGGAGCGGGAGGAACGAGCAGTACTTC.